This T cell receptor (beta chain) is from a study of control samples from healthy donors and cancer patients. Germline V gene sequence: CDR1 MNHEY, CDR2 SVGAGI. This CDR3 comprises 15 residues. The J segment lost 4 bases and the V segment lost 5 bases, leaving 6 bases of the junction unmatched. The assay was immunoSEQ multiplex PCR, and TCRdb's table has in-frame clones only and misses some. Its listing shows 150,000 to 200,000 clones. The material sequenced was blood. The chain carries TRBV6-5 and TRBJ2-2, with 8 bases fitting TRBD1. The clonotype was recovered from a woman aged 25 to 45 in good health. The CDR3 spells CASSTDRGLTGELFF. CDR3 bases: TGTGCCAGCAGTACAGACAGGGGACTCACCGGGGAGCTGTTTTTT.